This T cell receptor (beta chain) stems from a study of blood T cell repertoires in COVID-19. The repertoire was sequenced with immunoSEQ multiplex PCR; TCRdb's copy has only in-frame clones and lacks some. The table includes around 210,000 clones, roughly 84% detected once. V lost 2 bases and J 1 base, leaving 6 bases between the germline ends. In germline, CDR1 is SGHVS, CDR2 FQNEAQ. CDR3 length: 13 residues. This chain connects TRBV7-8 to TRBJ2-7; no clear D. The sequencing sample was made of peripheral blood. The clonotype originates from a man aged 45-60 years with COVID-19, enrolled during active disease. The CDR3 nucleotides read TGTGCCAGCAGCTTAATAGTATCCTACGAGCAGTACTTC. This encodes CASSLIVSYEQYF.